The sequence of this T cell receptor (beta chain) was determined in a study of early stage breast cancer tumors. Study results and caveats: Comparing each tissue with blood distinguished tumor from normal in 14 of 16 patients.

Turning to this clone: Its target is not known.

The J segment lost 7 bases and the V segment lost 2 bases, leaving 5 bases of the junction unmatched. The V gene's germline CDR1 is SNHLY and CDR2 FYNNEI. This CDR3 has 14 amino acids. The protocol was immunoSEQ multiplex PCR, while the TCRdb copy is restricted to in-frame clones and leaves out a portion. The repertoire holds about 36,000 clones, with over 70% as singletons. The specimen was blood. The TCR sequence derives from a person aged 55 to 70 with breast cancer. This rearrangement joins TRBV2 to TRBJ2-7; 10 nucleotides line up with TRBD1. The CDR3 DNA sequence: TGTGCCAGCAGTGAACCGGACAGGGGGTTAGAGCAGTACTTC. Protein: CASSEPDRGLEQYF.